This section outlines one TCR beta chain sequence together with its context. Its specificity is unknown. Those donating, healthy Caucasian individuals from Russia, were aged about 6 to 100. These data are taken from a study of blood T cells in healthy people across ages. The CDR3 runs 14 residues. The ends were cut back, 6 bases at V and 4 bases at J, with 18 bases in the middle. The germline CDR1 and CDR2 sequences are SQVTM and ANQGSEA. The second PCR ran about 6 to 12 cycles with a sample-barcoded 5' primer and J-beta primers. TCRdb itself ran the 5' RACE reads through MiXCR, one entry per CDR3 protein. The sample records about 640,000 distinct CDR3 sequences, around 54% being singletons. The study's findings and limits: The study lacked donor CMV status, which possibly confounded expanded clonotype changes.

The genes are TRBV29-1 and TRBJ1-2; a weak D match, TRBD1 (6 bases). Sequencing used blood. The sequence came from a man aged 55 to 70 in good health. CDR3 in DNA: TGCAGCGTGGGTGGGGCAGGGGCCATCTATGGCTACACCTTC. It is translated as CSVGGAGAIYGYTF.